This T cell receptor beta chain came from a study of breast tumors, draining lymph nodes, adjacent tissues. This clonotype was seen at least ten times. A read error may explain this, as a much larger clone is one base away. MiXCR was run by TCRdb on the multiplex PCR reads, yielding one entry per CDR3 protein. The sample includes 50,000 to 55,000 distinct CDR3 sequences, 42% of them seen just once. CDR1 is MRHNA, CDR2 SNTAGT, per germline. The length of the CDR3 is 15 residues. Trimming left V 9 bases short and J 4 bases short, with 20 bases between. The chain joins TRBV6-4 to TRBJ2-3; possibly TRBD2 for D (6 bases). Sequencing was done on a sample of breast tumor tissue. This TCR was sampled from a female donor with breast cancer. Some clones in this sample may be carry-over from other donors' samples. The CDR3 DNA sequence: TGTGCCAGTGCGCTAACGGCTAGCGATCCAGATACGCAGTATTTT. Translation: CASALTASDPDTQYF.